Sequencing of this TCR beta chain was carried out in a study of beta chain features in type 1 diabetes. Germline loops: CDR1 MDHEN, CDR2 SYDVKM. V lost 5 bases, J lost 7 bases, and 11 bases stayed unmatched. There are 16 residues in the CDR3. In regard to this clone: What it binds is unknown.

Study conclusions and caveats: Within patients, naive, central memory and Treg TCRB repertoires seemed more similar than within healthy donors.

Staining for CD45RO/CCR7/CD25/CD127/CD95/CD27 allowed sorting of CD4+ naive, central memory, regulatory and stem cell-like memory cells. Every isolated RNA sample was fully reverse transcribed, so sequencing captured expressed TCRB transcripts. TCRdb's copy holds only in-frame clones and misses some; the assay was immunoSEQ multiplex PCR. In the table there are some 900,000 clones, roughly 15% of which are singletons. V and J are TRBV28 and TRBJ2-1; 10 bases agree with TRBD2. The sequenced sample consisted of naive CD4+ T cells from blood. This clonotype was obtained from a woman between 18 and 30 years old in good health. The CDR3 loop is CASSPNSGRRVNEQFF. The DNA of the CDR3 is TGTGCCAGCAGTCCTAATAGCGGGAGGCGCGTGAATGAGCAGTTCTTC.